The 28 T cell receptor beta chains below come from one sample, sequenced in a study of shared clonotypes between healthy human individuals. TCRdb keeps only in-frame clones here, not all; method: immunoSEQ multiplex PCR. This table holds more than 2 million clones, around 93% found once. CD8 cells classed as naive were CD45RO-negative and positively selected for CCR7, excluding terminally differentiated effector memory CD45RA+ cells. The sequencing input was naive CD8+ T cells from PBMCs. Receptor source: a man younger than 30 in good health. Some clones in this sample may be carry-over from other donors' samples.

In this sample, this clone turned up once. This sequence joins TRBV9 and TRBJ1-1; 9 nucleotides line up with TRBD1. Trimming cost V 3 bases and J 1 base; bases outside gene matches: 4. Per the germline V gene, CDR1 is SGDLS and CDR2 is YYNGEE. This CDR3 has 15 amino acids. The CDR3 sequence: CASSATGQGNTEAFF. The DNA of the CDR3 is TGTGCCAGCAGCGCGACGGGACAGGGGAACACTGAAGCTTTCTTT.

The chain has TRBV7-2 and TRBJ1-3; D remains ambiguous. V shed 0 bases and J shed 3 bases, with 6 bases lying between them. The CDR3 is made up of 14 amino acids. Germline-derived CDR1 and CDR2 are SGHTA and FQGNSA. CDR3 sequence reads: CASSLAYSGNTIYF. The CDR3 DNA is TGTGCCAGCAGCTTAGCTTACAGTGGAAACACCATATATTTT.

This sequence joins TRBV9 and TRBJ2-2, with a weak D call TRBD1 (6 bases). The CDR3 is 14 amino acids. Per germline, CDR1 SGDLS and CDR2 YYNGEE. The V and J ends lost 0 bases and 7 bases respectively, with 10 bases between them. CDR3 amino acids: CASSVEGHVGELFF. In nucleotides, the CDR3 is TGTGCCAGCAGCGTAGAGGGACACGTCGGGGAGCTGTTTTTT. The full variable domain, with the rest looked up from reference TRBV9 and TRBJ2-2, is DSGVTQTPKHLITATGQRVTLRCSPRSGDLSVYWYQQSLDQGLQFLIQYYNGEERAKGNILERFSAQQFPDLHSELNLSSLELGDSALYFCASSVEGHVGELFFGEGSRLTVL.

The chain employs TRBV28 and TRBJ1-3; perhaps TRBD1 as D (6 bases). This CDR3 region has 16 residues. The ends were cut back, 4 bases at V and 8 bases at J, with 21 bases in the middle. CDR1 is MDHEN, CDR2 SYDVKM, per germline. The CDR3, as DNA: TGTGCCAGCAGTTCCCAGTACAGGGTGTTATTGGACACCATATATTTT. It codes for CASSSQYRVLLDTIYF.

This rearrangement joins TRBV5-1 to TRBJ2-1, with D possibly TRBD2 on 6 matching bases. The V gene's germline CDR1 is SGHRS and CDR2 YFSETQ. The V gene lost 4 bases and the J gene lost 7 bases, with 18 bases spanning the gap. The CDR3 totals 15 residues. In DNA, the CDR3 is TGCGCCAGCAGCCAGCCCGAGGGACTGCGAAATGAGCAGTTCTTC. This translates into CASSQPEGLRNEQFF.

The V gene is TRBV5-5, the J gene TRBJ1-2, with D unresolved. Trimming shortened V by 4 bases and J by 4 bases, and 17 bases separated the two germline ends. CDR1 is SGHKS and CDR2 is YYEKEE in the germline V gene (reference sequence). This CDR3 spans 15 amino acids. For the CDR3, the DNA is TGTGCCAGCAGCCCCCGGTTGGGGTCTCTCTATGGCTACACCTTC. It yields the protein CASSPRLGSLYGYTF.

This sequence joins TRBV28 and TRBJ2-2; the D is unclear. Deletions cut 3 bases from V and 1 base from J, with 9 bases between. The CDR3 has 15 residues. Looked up from germline, CDR1 is MDHEN and CDR2 is SYDVKM. The CDR3 here is CASSLVQLNTGELFF. In DNA, the CDR3 is TGTGCCAGCAGTTTGGTGCAGCTGAACACCGGGGAGCTGTTTTTT.

V and J are TRBV14 and TRBJ2-3; weak D call: TRBD2 (6 bases). Trimming pared 2 bases from V and 3 bases from J, leaving 15 bases between. The CDR3 loop spans 16 amino acids. The germline CDR1 and CDR2 sequences are SGHDN and FVKESK. CDR3 in amino acids: CASSQFFVGGTDTQYF. CDR3 bases: TGTGCCAGCAGCCAATTCTTCGTGGGAGGAACAGATACGCAGTATTTT.

Turning to this clone: Within the sample, other DNA sequences also encode this same CDR3. The genes are TRBV9 and TRBJ2-5; TRBD2 matches at 13 bases. Germline V CDR1 and CDR2: SGDLS, YYNGEE. V lost 2 bases, J lost 4 bases, and 5 bases stayed unmatched. The CDR3 loop spans 16 amino acids. CDR3 region: CASSVTSGRAGETQYF. CDR3 coding DNA: TGTGCCAGCAGCGTTACTAGCGGGAGGGCCGGAGAGACCCAGTACTTC.

This chain uses TRBV30 with TRBJ2-7; possibly TRBD2 for D (6 bases). There are 15 residues in the CDR3. In germline, CDR1 is GTSNPN, CDR2 SVGIG (reference sequence). Trimming removed 8 bases from V and 6 bases from J, with 26 bases in between. CDR3 loop: CALTAVRGKSPEQYF. CDR3 coding DNA: TGTGCCCTCACGGCGGTCCGCGGGAAATCTCCCGAGCAGTACTTC.

CDR3 DNA sequence: TGTGCCAGCAGTCCCTACAATGGGCGGGGGGATCAGCCCCAGCATTTT. Its protein is CASSPYNGRGDQPQHF. The chain couples TRBV27 to TRBJ1-5, with D possibly being TRBD1 (5 bases). V lost 5 bases and J 5 bases, leaving 19 bases between the germline ends. Germline loops: CDR1 MNHEY, CDR2 SMNVEV (reference sequence). The CDR3 has 16 residues.

The V gene is TRBV28, the J gene TRBJ2-2; D unresolved. This CDR3 has 10 residues. Germline CDR1 MDHEN, CDR2 SYDVKM. Trimming removed 8 bases at V and 6 bases at J, with 4 bases between. The CDR3 sequence: CASPPGELFF. Here the CDR3 DNA reads TGTGCCAGCCCCCCCGGGGAGCTGTTTTTT.

The genes are TRBV30 and TRBJ2-5, with TRBD2 as a possible D gene (5 bases). Germline lookup yields CDR1 GTSNPN and CDR2 SVGIG (reference sequence). The CDR3 totals 12 residues. V dropped 1 base and J dropped 5 bases, with 8 bases sitting between them. The CDR3 coding sequence is TGTGCCTGGAGTGGTGGGAGCGAGACCCAGTACTTC. Translation gives CAWSGGSETQYF.

Notes on this clone: The same CDR3 can be traced to other DNA sequences in this sample. The chain has TRBV2 and TRBJ2-1; 7 bases line up with TRBD2. Per germline, CDR1 SNHLY and CDR2 FYNNEI. Trimming cost V 2 bases and J 0 bases; bases outside gene matches: 7. CDR3 length: 17 residues. The CDR3 coding sequence is TGTGCCAGCAGTGAATGGGCTAGCGGTAGCTCCTACAATGAGCAGTTCTTC. It specifies CASSEWASGSSYNEQFF.

The chain employs TRBV19 and TRBJ2-7, with D tentatively TRBD1 (6 bases). Germline V gene data show CDR1 as LNHDA and CDR2 as SQIVND (reference sequence). The length of the CDR3 is 14 residues. The V end lost 8 bases, the J end lost 0 bases, and 14 bases lay between the germline ends. CDR3 sequence: CASRRQESSYEQYF. The CDR3 nucleotides read TGTGCCAGTCGAAGACAGGAGAGCTCCTACGAGCAGTACTTC.

The V gene is TRBV25-1, the J gene TRBJ1-2, with 7 positions matching TRBD1. Trimming at V came to 8 bases and at J to 7 bases, leaving 7 bases not matched to a gene. The CDR3 spans 12 residues. CDR1 is MGHDK and CDR2 is SYGVNS in the germline V gene. The CDR3 is CASGGTVSGYTF. For the CDR3, the DNA is TGTGCCAGCGGAGGGACAGTAAGTGGCTACACCTTC.

This clone was counted a single time. This chain links TRBV5-1 with TRBJ2-5; D uncertain. The CDR3 sequence is 16 residues long. The ends were cut back, 3 bases at V and 4 bases at J, with 19 bases in the middle. The V gene's germline CDR1 is SGHRS and CDR2 YFSETQ. CDR3 sequence (DNA): TGCGCCAGCAGCTCCACCCGGATTTTGGTTCGAGAGACCCAGTACTTC. As protein: CASSSTRILVRETQYF.

This clone was seen a handful of times. The rearrangement links TRBV9 to TRBJ1-5; D not resolved. This CDR3 contains 15 residues. Trimming removed 0 bases from V and 5 bases from J, with 12 bases in between. Germline CDR1 SGDLS, CDR2 YYNGEE. The DNA for the CDR3 is TGTGCCAGCAGCGTAGGTTTTCGGTTAGATCAGCCCCAGCATTTT. Translated: CASSVGFRLDQPQHF. Full variable domain (missing parts from reference TRBV9 and TRBJ1-5): DSGVTQTPKHLITATGQRVTLRCSPRSGDLSVYWYQQSLDQGLQFLIQYYNGEERAKGNILERFSAQQFPDLHSELNLSSLELGDSALYFCASSVGFRLDQPQHFGDGTRLSIL.

The DNA of the CDR3 is TGTGCCAGCACCCAAGGGCGGGAGAAGGTTGAGCAGTTCTTC. Translating gives CASTQGREKVEQFF. The gene calls are TRBV6-6 and TRBJ2-1, with 7 bases identical to TRBD2. The length of the CDR3 is 14 residues. The V gene end was trimmed by 7 bases and the J gene end by 9 bases; junction bases not matched to a gene: 12. Germline CDR1 is MNHNY and CDR2 is SVGAGI (reference sequence).

The rearrangement links TRBV15 to TRBJ2-3; D may correspond to TRBD1 or TRBD2 (7 bases each). CDR1 and CDR2 (germline): LNHNV, YYDKDF (reference sequence). The CDR3 spans 15 residues. The germline V and J ends were trimmed by 3 bases and 4 bases, with 14 bases remaining between them. The CDR3 loop is CATSSVRGGPDTQYF. Written as DNA, the CDR3 is TGTGCCACCAGCAGCGTCAGGGGGGGTCCAGATACGCAGTATTTT.

This chain connects TRBV10-3 to TRBJ2-7; TRBD2 is a possible D gene (7 bases). The V gene's germline CDR1 is ENHRY and CDR2 SYGVKD. This CDR3 spans 14 amino acids. Between the trimmed V and J ends, which lost 8 bases and 0 bases, there was a span of 14 bases. The DNA for the CDR3 is TGTGCCATCTACGGGGGGCATCCCTCCTACGAGCAGTACTTC. This gives the protein CAIYGGHPSYEQYF.

On this clone itself: This same CDR3 is encoded by further DNA sequences in the sample. V is TRBV7-9 and J is TRBJ2-3, with D unresolved. The CDR3 has 12 residues. Looked up from germline, CDR1 is SEHNR and CDR2 is FQNEAQ (reference sequence). With 4 bases removed from V and 2 bases from J, the gap between germline ends came to 4 bases. The CDR3 loop is CASSYSTDTQYF. In nucleotides, the CDR3 is TGTGCCAGCAGCTATTCCACAGATACGCAGTATTTT.

This chain joins TRBV27 and TRBJ2-3; TRBD2 might be the D (5 bases). This CDR3 contains 17 residues. The V end lost 5 bases, the J end lost 1 base, and 19 bases lay between the germline ends. CDR1 and CDR2 (germline): MNHEY, SMNVEV (reference sequence). The CDR3 reads CASSPTLTRKGTDTQYF. DNA of the CDR3: TGTGCCAGCAGTCCAACCCTTACTAGGAAGGGCACAGATACGCAGTATTTT.

This chain links TRBV7-6 with TRBJ1-2; no firm D call. This CDR3 region has 13 residues. Trimming cost V 5 bases and J 4 bases, with 11 bases left between them. Germline V CDR1 and CDR2: SGHVS, FNYEAQ. The CDR3 reads CASSPRWGYGYTF. For the CDR3, the DNA is TGTGCCAGCAGCCCCCGCTGGGGCTATGGCTACACCTTC.

V usage is TRBV5-4 and J usage is TRBJ2-1; 9 bases are shared with TRBD2. Germline values: CDR1 SGHNT, CDR2 YYREEE (reference sequence). V was clipped by 2 bases and J by 5 bases; unmatched bases: 20. The CDR3 runs to 20 residues. Written as DNA, the CDR3 is TGTGCCAGCAGCTTCGATATGGCGACCCCTGGGACTAGCAGACACAATGAGCAGTTCTTC. Encoded protein: CASSFDMATPGTSRHNEQFF.

The chain links TRBV4-2 to TRBJ2-7, with D perhaps matching TRBD2 (5 bases). Germline V gene data show CDR1 as LGHNA and CDR2 as YNFKEQ. The CDR3 sequence is 20 residues long. The V end was cut by 4 bases, the J end by 3 bases, with 31 bases between. The CDR3 DNA is TGTGCCAGCAGCCCGACCCTCCCCCTGCGAACAGAACATCGGGGCTACGAGCAGTACTTC. The encoded protein is CASSPTLPLRTEHRGYEQYF.

The chain employs TRBV6-1 and TRBJ2-2; TRBD2 aligns across 11 bases. The CDR3 length is 18 residues. Looked up from germline, CDR1 is MNHNS and CDR2 is SASEGT. V lost 1 base to trimming and J lost 7 bases; unmatched junction nucleotides: 11. The CDR3 nucleotides read TGTGCCAGCAGTGAAGAGTTACTAGCGGGAGTTCGGAGCGGGGAGCTGTTTTTT. This encodes CASSEELLAGVRSGELFF.

The rearrangement joins TRBV7-2 to TRBJ2-7; tentatively, D is TRBD2 (6 bases). V was clipped by 3 bases and J by 7 bases, with 13 bases between them. Germline assignment: CDR1 SGHTA and CDR2 FQGNSA. The CDR3 has 13 amino acids. The CDR3 sequence: CASSFSGAGEQYF. CDR3 coding DNA: TGTGCCAGCAGCTTTAGCGGTGCGGGGGAGCAGTACTTC.